These 22 T cell receptor beta chains originate from one sample sequenced in a study of T-cell reconstitution after alpha-beta-depleted transplantation in children. Library preparation (for TCRbeta) was performed with unique molecular identifiers. TCRdb recomputed calls from the PCR reads with MiXCR, one row per CDR3 protein. The sample holds about 690,000 distinct CDR3 sequences; roughly 15% are singletons and the top ten take under 1.2%. The sample was PBMCs from the stem cell graft donor, taken from the stem cell graft. These receptors all come from a human donor who donated a stem cell graft to a child with acute myeloid leukemia.

This clonotype was observed at least ten times. This rearrangement joins TRBV24-1 to TRBJ2-2, with no clear D. CDR1 is KGHDR and CDR2 is SFDVKD in the germline V gene. This CDR3 has 12 residues. Trimming shortened V by 5 bases and J by 8 bases, and 8 bases separated the two germline ends. CDR3: CATSVGFGELFF. For the CDR3, the DNA is TGTGCCACCAGTGTTGGCTTTGGGGAGCTGTTTTTT.

This clonotype was found many times. The rearrangement links TRBV4-3 to TRBJ2-1; 7 bases fit TRBD2. The V gene's germline CDR1 is LGHNA and CDR2 YSLEER. Germline trimming cut 1 base from V and 5 bases from J; bases unmatched to any gene: 2. CDR3 length: 14 residues. The DNA for the CDR3 is TGCGCCAGCAGCCAAGTCCTAGCGGACAATGAGCAGTTCTTC. It yields the protein CASSQVLADNEQFF.

The gene calls are TRBV25-1 and TRBJ1-2; tentative D call: TRBD1 (5 bases). CDR1 MGHDK and CDR2 SYGVNS come from the germline V gene. The germline V and J ends were trimmed by 3 bases and 8 bases, with 13 bases remaining between them. The CDR3 runs 13 residues. The CDR3 region is CASSDGGGRGYTF. The CDR3 coding sequence is TGTGCCAGCAGTGATGGGGGAGGGCGAGGCTACACCTTC.

The sample holds a few counts of this clonotype. The chain has TRBV11-2 and TRBJ1-6; no clear D. The CDR3 consists of 13 residues. The germline V gene encodes CDR1 SGHAT and CDR2 FQNNGV. The V end was cut by 0 bases, the J end by 9 bases, with 6 bases between. The CDR3 DNA reads TGTGCCAGCAGCTTAGATCTGGGTTCACCCCTCCACTTT. This sequence encodes CASSLDLGSPLHF.

This clonotype was observed many times. This chain joins TRBV7-2 and TRBJ2-1; D not resolved. Trimming cost V 4 bases and J 6 bases, with 10 bases left between them. Germline assignment: CDR1 SGHTA and CDR2 FQGNSA. The CDR3 consists of 13 residues. The CDR3 protein is CASSSLDGNEQFF. As DNA, the CDR3 is TGTGCCAGCAGCTCGCTTGACGGCAATGAGCAGTTCTTC.

V gene TRBV7-8 combines with J gene TRBJ2-7; D call uncertain. The CDR3 covers 14 residues. Germline CDR1 reads SGHVS; CDR2 reads FQNEAQ. The V end lost 3 bases, the J end lost 2 bases, and 11 bases lay between the germline ends. The CDR3 protein is CASSFLSQTYEQYF. CDR3 coding DNA: TGTGCCAGCAGCTTCCTGAGTCAAACCTACGAGCAGTACTTC.

This clonotype showed up many times. This chain joins TRBV5-1 and TRBJ1-1; TRBD1 matches 7 bases. The CDR3 length is 13 residues. Germline V lookup: CDR1 SGHRS, CDR2 YFSETQ. With V trimmed by 6 bases and J by 1 base, 3 bases remained unmatched. This chain's CDR3 is CASMDRTNTEAFF. DNA of the CDR3: TGCGCCAGCATGGACAGGACGAACACTGAAGCTTTCTTT.

At least ten counts were recorded for this clonotype. The chain employs TRBV27 and TRBJ2-5; 8 bases are shared with TRBD1. Per the germline V gene, CDR1 is MNHEY and CDR2 is SMNVEV (reference sequence). Trimming cost V 4 bases and J 5 bases; bases outside gene matches: 6. This CDR3 has 14 residues. Here the CDR3 reads CASSYRTGRETQYF. CDR3 nucleotide sequence: TGTGCCAGCAGTTACCGGACAGGGAGGGAGACCCAGTACTTC.

Only a few counts were recorded for this clonotype. This rearrangement joins TRBV15 to TRBJ2-1; unclear D gene. Germline values: CDR1 LNHNV, CDR2 YYDKDF (reference sequence). The V gene lost 9 bases and the J gene lost 0 bases, with 9 bases spanning the gap. CDR3 length equals 13 residues. The CDR3 DNA is TGTGCCACGGGTTGGGGCTCCTACAATGAGCAGTTCTTC. It codes for CATGWGSYNEQFF.

The table lists this clonotype with many counts. The chain is built from TRBV7-2 and TRBJ1-6; TRBD1 might be the D (6 bases). Germline CDR1 SGHTA, CDR2 FQGNSA. The V gene lost 2 bases and the J gene lost 7 bases, with 6 bases spanning the gap. The CDR3 runs 13 residues. CDR3 sequence reads: CASSLRGNSPLHF. CDR3 bases: TGTGCCAGCAGCTTAAGGGGGAATTCACCCCTCCACTTT.

The V gene is TRBV7-9, the J gene TRBJ2-3, with D possibly being TRBD1 (6 bases). Germline loops: CDR1 SEHNR, CDR2 FQNEAQ (reference sequence). Trimming cost V 3 bases and J 5 bases, with 15 bases left between them. The length of the CDR3 is 15 residues. The CDR3 region is CASSFPGGREDTQYF. The DNA for the CDR3 is TGTGCCAGCAGCTTCCCTGGGGGCCGGGAAGATACGCAGTATTTT.

This clonotype was counted ten times or more. V gene TRBV20-1 combines with J gene TRBJ2-7; 10 bases line up with TRBD2. V dropped 6 bases and J dropped 3; count of bases not matched to a gene: 14. Germline CDR1 reads DFQATT; CDR2 reads SNEGSKA (reference sequence). There are 16 residues in the CDR3. The CDR3 DNA is TGCAGTGCCTCCTCCATTAGCGGGGGGCTTGACTACGAGCAGTACTTC. Its protein product is CSASSISGGLDYEQYF.

The chain joins TRBV7-3 to TRBJ2-2; unclear D gene. Trimming removed 1 base at V and 3 bases at J, with 12 bases between. The germline V gene has CDR1 SGHTA and CDR2 FQGTGA. This CDR3 is 16 amino acids long. The CDR3 DNA reads as TGTGCCAGCAGCTTAAGATCCTCGTGGGACACCGGGGAGCTGTTTTTT. Translating it yields CASSLRSSWDTGELFF. Using reference TRBV7-3 and TRBJ2-2 for the parts outside the CDR3, the full variable domain is GAGVSQTPSNKVTEKGKYVELRCDPISGHTALYWYRQSLGQGPEFLIYFQGTGAADDSGLPNDRFFAVRPEGSVSTLKIQRTERGDSAVYLCASSLRSSWDTGELFFGEGSRLTVL.

V and J are TRBV30 and TRBJ2-2, with D perhaps being TRBD1 or TRBD2 (6 bases each). CDR3 size: 14 residues. Germline V gene sequence: CDR1 GTSNPN, CDR2 SVGIG (reference sequence). The V and J ends lost 8 bases and 0 bases respectively, with 13 bases between them. The CDR3 region has the DNA TGTGCCGGTAGGGGGGCCGCGAACACCGGGGAGCTGTTTTTT. Amino acids: CAGRGAANTGELFF.

The chain couples TRBV2 to TRBJ1-2; TRBD1 matches at 9 bases. Germline V CDR1 and CDR2: SNHLY, FYNNEI. The CDR3 loop spans 15 amino acids. J gave up 6 bases and V 0 bases, and 5 bases lay outside the gene matches. CDR3 in DNA: TGTGCCAGCAGTGAAGCCCTGGACAGGGGCGATGGCTACACCTTC. Its protein is CASSEALDRGDGYTF.

This clonotype was recorded a few times. This chain joins TRBV7-2 and TRBJ1-5, with D possibly TRBD1 on 5 matching bases. CDR3 length: 14 residues. Germline V gene sequence: CDR1 SGHTA, CDR2 FQGNSA. V was clipped by 5 bases and J by 6 bases, with 14 bases between them. CDR3 protein: CASSIWGGGQPQHF. CDR3 sequence (DNA): TGTGCCAGCAGCATCTGGGGGGGAGGTCAGCCCCAGCATTTT.

In this sample, this clonotype turned up a few times. This chain connects TRBV5-6 to TRBJ2-1; D unclear. The CDR3 runs to 13 residues. Between the trimmed V and J ends, which lost 9 bases and 2 bases, there was a span of 12 bases. From germline, CDR1 is SGHDT and CDR2 YYEEEE. In DNA form, the CDR3 reads TGTGCCACTGCCCCGGCCGCCTACAATGAGCAGTTCTTC. Protein: CATAPAAYNEQFF.

This clonotype was seen at least ten times. V and J are TRBV30 and TRBJ2-7, with TRBD2 matching 8 bases. CDR1 is GTSNPN, CDR2 SVGIG, per germline (reference sequence). This CDR3 contains 15 residues. Trimming removed 6 bases from V and 0 bases from J; junction bases left unmatched: 10. CDR3 nucleotide sequence: TGTGCCTGTCCCCGGGGGGGGGCGGGCTCCTACGAGCAGTACTTC. Translation: CACPRGGAGSYEQYF.

The chain carries TRBV5-1 and TRBJ2-1, with 7 nucleotides matching TRBD2. Trimming at V came to 6 bases and at J to 6 bases, leaving 3 bases not matched to a gene. The CDR3 extends over 12 amino acids. Germline values: CDR1 SGHRS, CDR2 YFSETQ. DNA of the CDR3: TGCGCCAGCACCCCTAGCGGCAATGAGCAGTTCTTC. This translates into CASTPSGNEQFF.

This clonotype was seen at least ten times. The gene calls are TRBV29-1 and TRBJ2-1, with 8 bases identical to TRBD2. After removal of 6 bases from V and 2 bases from J, the junction contained 12 bases not matched to a gene. CDR3 length equals 16 residues. Per germline, CDR1 SQVTM and CDR2 ANQGSEA. CDR3 in amino acids: CSVPKPGGAPYNEQFF. DNA for the CDR3: TGCAGCGTCCCCAAACCGGGAGGGGCCCCCTACAATGAGCAGTTCTTC.

This clonotype was picked up a small number of times. The chain links TRBV28 to TRBJ1-6, with 7 bases fitting TRBD1. Germline-derived CDR1 and CDR2 are MDHEN and SYDVKM. V shed 1 base and J 7 bases; nucleotides not matched to a gene: 7. The CDR3 totals 16 residues. The CDR3 DNA sequence: TGTGCCAGCAGTTTATCCACAGGGGCACCGAATTCACCCCTCCACTTT. This sequence encodes CASSLSTGAPNSPLHF.

V and J are TRBV7-6 and TRBJ2-2, with 12 bases matching TRBD2. The J segment lost 5 bases and the V segment lost 4 bases, leaving 5 bases of the junction unmatched. This CDR3 has 16 amino acids. In germline, CDR1 is SGHVS, CDR2 FNYEAQ. CDR3 nucleotides: TGTGCCAGCAGCTCTAGCGGGGGGGCCCGAACCGGGGAGCTGTTTTTT. Translated, it gives CASSSSGGARTGELFF.